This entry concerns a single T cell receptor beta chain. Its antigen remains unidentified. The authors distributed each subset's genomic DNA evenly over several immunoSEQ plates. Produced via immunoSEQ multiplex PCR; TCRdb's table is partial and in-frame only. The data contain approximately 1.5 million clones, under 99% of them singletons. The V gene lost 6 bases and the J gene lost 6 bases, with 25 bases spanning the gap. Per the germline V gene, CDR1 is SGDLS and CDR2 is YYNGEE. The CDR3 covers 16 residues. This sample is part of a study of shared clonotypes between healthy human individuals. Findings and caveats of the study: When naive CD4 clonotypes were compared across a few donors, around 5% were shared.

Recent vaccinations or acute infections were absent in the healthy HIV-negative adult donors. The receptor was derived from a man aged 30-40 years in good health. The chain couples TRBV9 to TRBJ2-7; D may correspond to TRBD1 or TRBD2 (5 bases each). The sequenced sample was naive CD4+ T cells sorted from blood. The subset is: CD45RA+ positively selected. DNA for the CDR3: TGTGCCAGCACCCCCAAGGGGCCGGGATTGAACCGCGAGCAGTACTTC. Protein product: CASTPKGPGLNREQYF.